Below, 11 T cell receptor beta chains from the same sample are listed, as sequenced in a study of blood T cell repertoires in COVID-19. Using immunoSEQ multiplex PCR, the repertoire was profiled, and TCRdb retains in-frame clones only, with some absent. Of about 61,000 clones listed, around 73% are singletons. Input material: peripheral blood. Source of these receptors: a man older than 75 with active or convalescent COVID-19.

The chain employs TRBV15 and TRBJ2-7, with a possible D match to TRBD1 (7 bases). CDR1 is LNHNV and CDR2 is YYDKDF in the germline V gene (reference sequence). This CDR3 is 17 amino acids long. V shed 1 base and J shed 2 bases, with 18 bases lying between them. In nucleotides, the CDR3 is TGTGCCACCAGCAGAGTCTTCGAGGGCGGGACAGCCTACGAGCAGTACTTC. The encoded protein is CATSRVFEGGTAYEQYF. The full variable domain, its missing parts supplied by reference TRBV15 and TRBJ2-7, is DAMVIQNPRYQVTQFGKPVTLSCSQTLNHNVMYWYQQKSSQAPKLLFHYYDKDFNNEADTPDNFQSRRPNTSFCFLDIRSPGLGDTAMYLCATSRVFEGGTAYEQYFGPGTRLTVT.

This clone appeared once. This rearrangement joins TRBV18 to TRBJ2-1, with 8 bases identical to TRBD1. Unmatched junction bases numbered 6, after V lost 5 bases and J lost 3 bases. This CDR3 contains 15 residues. Germline values: CDR1 KGHSH, CDR2 LQKENI. CDR3 in DNA: TGTGCCAGCTCAACTTCGACAGGGGACTACAATGAGCAGTTCTTC. Its translation is CASSTSTGDYNEQFF.

The chain joins TRBV11-1 to TRBJ2-5, with D perhaps matching TRBD2 (5 bases). CDR1 is SGHAT and CDR2 is FQDESV in the germline V gene (reference sequence). This CDR3 spans 14 amino acids. V lost 5 bases to trimming and J lost 2 bases, with 12 bases between them. This CDR3 is CASSPRTGQETQYF. In DNA form, the CDR3 reads TGTGCCAGCAGCCCACGGACGGGACAAGAGACCCAGTACTTC.

V gene TRBV21-1 combines with J gene TRBJ2-7; TRBD1 reflects the table's D call only, with no check against the DNA. TRBV21-1 is marked as a pseudogene. This CDR3 spans 16 amino acids. The CDR3 DNA follows: TGTGCCAGCTCTCAGGGGACAGGGGCTCTCTCCTACGAGCAGTACTTC. Translation gives CASSQGTGALSYEQYF.

The CDR3 DNA reads TGTGCCAGCCGGGGGACAGGGCTCTACGAGCAGTACTTC. Its translation: CASRGTGLYEQYF. This sequence joins TRBV28 and TRBJ2-7; 9 positions match TRBD1. The CDR3 runs to 13 residues. Trimming removed 8 bases from V and 3 bases from J; junction bases left unmatched: 5. Germline V gene lookup returns CDR1 MDHEN and CDR2 SYDVKM.

V gene TRBV5-6 combines with J gene TRBJ1-4; D remains unclear. The CDR3 is 16 amino acids. V lost 4 bases, J lost 6 bases, and 19 bases lay in between. CDR1 is SGHDT and CDR2 is YYEEEE in the germline V gene. The chain's CDR3 is CASSQRSGGVYEKLFF. CDR3 DNA sequence: TGTGCCAGCAGCCAAAGGTCCGGCGGGGTCTATGAAAAACTGTTTTTT.

The genes are TRBV6-6 and TRBJ2-7; 12 positions match TRBD2. Germline V gene sequence: CDR1 MNHNY, CDR2 SVGAGI (reference sequence). The CDR3 totals 13 residues. With V trimmed by 8 bases and J by 5 bases, 4 bases remained unmatched. The CDR3 DNA reads as TGTGCCAGCTGTGGACTAGCGGGAAACGAGCAGTACTTC. This encodes CASCGLAGNEQYF.

This clone was detected only a few times. This rearrangement joins TRBV10-3 to TRBJ2-7; D unclear. Per the germline V gene, CDR1 is ENHRY and CDR2 is SYGVKD. The germline V and J ends were trimmed by 2 bases and 5 bases, with 7 bases remaining between them. The CDR3 has 12 amino acids. The chain's CDR3 is CAISEPLHEQYF. The CDR3 bases are TGTGCCATCAGTGAGCCCCTCCACGAGCAGTACTTC.

The rearrangement joins TRBV30 to TRBJ2-3, with a tentative D call TRBD2 (5 bases). V lost 0 bases to trimming and J lost 3 bases, with 10 bases between them. CDR1 GTSNPN and CDR2 SVGIG come from the germline V gene (reference sequence). The CDR3 totals 14 residues. CDR3 coding DNA: TGTGCCTGGAGTGTCCCCGGGGTGACAGATACGCAGTATTTT. Translated, it gives CAWSVPGVTDTQYF.

This chain joins TRBV15 and TRBJ2-7; TRBD2 agrees at 12 bases. J was trimmed by 4 bases and V by 2 bases; bases with no gene match: 9. The germline V gene encodes CDR1 LNHNV and CDR2 YYDKDF (reference sequence). The CDR3 has 17 amino acids. CDR3 region: CATSRPLGLAGRYEQYF. The CDR3 DNA follows: TGTGCCACCAGCAGACCTCTTGGACTAGCGGGAAGGTACGAGCAGTACTTC.

The V gene is TRBV2, the J gene TRBJ2-5; D gene uncertain. Per the germline V gene, CDR1 is SNHLY and CDR2 is FYNNEI. The CDR3 is 14 amino acids. V was cut by 5 bases and J by 2 bases, with 12 bases left in between. CDR3: CASSMRNLQETQYF. CDR3 nucleotides: TGTGCCAGCAGTATGAGAAATCTACAAGAGACCCAGTACTTC.